The present TCR beta chain was sequenced within a study of T cell changes during pregnancy in multiple sclerosis (dated by TCRdb to between 2019 and 2020). Broadly, across the study: The study examined how the T cell repertoire changed over the course of pregnancy in women with multiple sclerosis.

Inclusive of the bounding cysteine and phenylalanine, the CDR3 is 15 residues long. Just CDR3 DNA is preserved here, 45 bases in frame from base 1. From the germline V gene (reference sequence), CDR1 is SGHKS and CDR2 is YYEKEE. Trimming removed 2 bases from V and 4 bases from J; the gene matches leave 3 bases unexplained. A word on this clone: It lacks a known antigen. Within one base of it there is no much larger clone, and no base qualities were kept.

The method behind the library was the immunoSEQ multiplex PCR assay. Drawn from immuneACCESS, this table holds only the in-frame rearrangements with V and J called that TCRdb kept. Clones are partly lost; checked studies trace under half to an unresolved V gene and leave the rest unexplained. Across this sample there are around 92,000 clones, with approximately 94% seen only once. In total, the top ten clones hold 2% to 2.5% of the sample. The chain joins TRBV5-5 to TRBJ2-2, with 9 middle bases fitting TRBD2. The TCR originated in a female donor with multiple sclerosis, enrolled in a pregnancy study. Material: peripheral blood, obtained in the third trimester of pregnancy. The nucleotide sequence reads as follows: TGTGCCAGCAGCTTTTATAGCGGGAGCACCGGGGAGCTGTTTTTT. Its amino acids are CASSFYSGSTGELFF.